One sample yielded the 15 T cell receptor beta chains listed below, sequenced in a study of neurological immune-mediated disorders. TCRdb independently ran MiXCR on the 5' RACE reads; one entry per CDR3 protein. The table shows just over 30,000 distinct CDR3 sequences, with 4% occurring only once. Material for sequencing was CD4+ T cells from blood. The receptors come from a woman aged 40 to 49 in good health.

This clonotype was found many times. This chain uses TRBV12-3 or TRBV12-4 with TRBJ2-5, with 8 bases matching TRBD2. V was pared by 2 bases and J by 2 bases, with 7 bases of the junction left unmatched. The CDR3 is made up of 16 amino acids. The chain's CDR3 is CASSLLASGGQETQYF. The CDR3 DNA reads TGTGCCAGCAGTTTATTAGCCAGCGGGGGACAAGAGACCCAGTACTTC.

This clonotype has ten or more counts. The CDR3 loop is CASSPSQGRSYEQYF. Here the CDR3 DNA reads TGCGCCAGCAGCCCTTCACAGGGTCGATCCTACGAGCAGTACTTC. The V gene is TRBV5-1, the J gene TRBJ2-7; maybe TRBD1 (6 bases). The germline V gene encodes CDR1 SGHRS and CDR2 YFSETQ. Trimming took 4 bases from V and 1 from J, leaving 15 bases between them. This CDR3 region has 15 residues.

This clonotype was counted ten times or more. CDR3 in DNA: TGCGCCAGCAGCCCACAGACAGGGTGGGAGCAGTACTTC. It specifies CASSPQTGWEQYF. The V and J genes are TRBV5-1 and TRBJ2-7, with 7 bases matching TRBD1. J gave up 7 bases and V 4 bases, and 8 bases lay outside the gene matches. Germline V gives CDR1 SGHRS, CDR2 YFSETQ. The CDR3 spans 13 residues.

This clonotype was counted many times. V gene TRBV4-1 combines with J gene TRBJ2-5, with a possible D match to TRBD2 (5 bases). This CDR3 region has 16 residues. Trimming stripped 3 bases from V and 0 bases from J, with 14 bases between. Germline assignment: CDR1 MGHRA and CDR2 YSYEKL. DNA for the CDR3: TGCGCCAGCAGCCACGGGGTAAGGACTTACCAAGAGACCCAGTACTTC. Translating gives CASSHGVRTYQETQYF.

This clonotype was found many times. The V call is TRBV5-6, the J call TRBJ2-1; 11 nucleotides align to TRBD1. Germline-derived CDR1 and CDR2 are SGHDT and YYEEEE. Unmatched junction bases numbered 10, after V lost 0 bases and J lost 8 bases. The CDR3 contains 17 residues. Written as DNA, the CDR3 is TGTGCCAGCAGCTTGGCCCCCGGGACAGGGGGGGAGGATGAGCAGTTCTTC. It encodes CASSLAPGTGGEDEQFF. Filled out from reference TRBV5-6 and TRBJ2-1, the complete variable domain reads DAGVTQSPTHLIKTRGQQVTLRCSPKSGHDTVSWYQQALGQGPQFIFQYYEEEERQRGNFPDRFSGHQFPNYSSELNVNALLLGDSALYLCASSLAPGTGGEDEQFFGPGTRLTVL.

This clonotype was counted at least ten times. V gene TRBV7-8 combines with J gene TRBJ1-5, with 8 positions matching TRBD1. Germline V gene lookup returns CDR1 SGHVS and CDR2 FQNEAQ. Trimming at V came to 1 base and at J to 5 bases, leaving 7 bases not matched to a gene. This CDR3 contains 16 residues. CDR3 region: CASSLDRGQGYQPQHF. CDR3 sequence (DNA): TGTGCCAGCAGCTTAGATCGAGGACAGGGCTATCAGCCCCAGCATTTT.

In this sample, this clonotype turned up many times. This chain joins TRBV19 and TRBJ2-7; the match to TRBD2 covers 15 bases. This CDR3 contains 18 residues. V was clipped by 5 bases and J by 3 bases; unmatched bases: 11. Germline CDR1 is LNHDA and CDR2 is SQIVND (reference sequence). The CDR3 sequence is CASSVVGTSGRQGYEQYF. The DNA for the CDR3 is TGTGCCAGTAGTGTCGTCGGGACTAGCGGGAGGCAAGGCTACGAGCAGTACTTC. Complete variable domain (other parts from reference TRBV19 and TRBJ2-7): DGGITQSPKYLFRKEGQNVTLSCEQNLNHDAMYWYRQDPGQGLRLIYYSQIVNDFQKGDIAEGYSVSREKKESFPLTVTSAQKNPTAFYLCASSVVGTSGRQGYEQYFGPGTRLTVT.

This clonotype occurred many times. The chain employs TRBV6-6 and TRBJ1-1; unclear D gene. V lost 6 bases, J lost 1 base, and 15 bases lay in between. Germline-derived CDR1 and CDR2 are MNHNY and SVGAGI (reference sequence). This CDR3 spans 15 amino acids. DNA of the CDR3: TGTGCCAGCAGGAGAATGGCAGGTACGAACACTGAAGCTTTCTTT. It codes for CASRRMAGTNTEAFF.

This clonotype was seen many times. The CDR3 here is CASSQTNTGDEQYF. CDR3 in DNA: TGTGCCAGCAGCCAGACAAATACTGGGGACGAGCAGTACTTC. The chain couples TRBV3-1 to TRBJ2-7; no clear D. The CDR3 covers 14 residues. V gave up 3 bases and J gave up 5 bases, with 14 bases separating them. Germline V lookup: CDR1 LGHDT, CDR2 YNNKEL (reference sequence).

This clonotype was detected ten times or more. The J gene is TRBJ1-5, the V gene TRBV15; D remains unclear. Germline V gene lookup returns CDR1 LNHNV and CDR2 YYDKDF (reference sequence). The CDR3 extends over 15 amino acids. Trimming took off 0 bases at V and 3 bases at J, with 9 bases between the two ends. CDR3 protein: CATSRDKGFNQPQHF. The DNA of the CDR3 is TGTGCCACCAGCAGAGATAAAGGGTTCAATCAGCCCCAGCATTTT.

The genes are TRBV6-5 and TRBJ2-3, with D possibly TRBD2 on 6 matching bases. Trimming removed 8 bases at V and 1 base at J, with 16 bases between. Germline values: CDR1 MNHEY, CDR2 SVGAGI. The CDR3 has 15 amino acids. CDR3 DNA sequence: TGTGCCAGCCGGGCGGGGTCGGGAGGCACAGATACGCAGTATTTT. Its protein is CASRAGSGGTDTQYF.

This clonotype was counted at least ten times. The chain couples TRBV7-2 to TRBJ2-3; 15 bases line up with TRBD2. The junction had 9 bases not matched to a gene; V was cut back by 5 bases and J by 3 bases. Germline lookup yields CDR1 SGHTA and CDR2 FQGNSA. The CDR3 totals 18 residues. CDR3 loop: CASSQIWTSGGETDTQYF. CDR3 DNA: TGTGCCAGCAGCCAGATATGGACTAGCGGGGGGGAAACAGATACGCAGTATTTT.

This clonotype was detected ten times or more. The rearrangement links TRBV12-3 or TRBV12-4 to TRBJ1-1; D not certain. V was trimmed by 8 bases and J by 1 base, leaving 17 bases between them. The CDR3 loop spans 15 amino acids. The CDR3: CASVAGNVRNTEAFF. CDR3 nucleotide sequence: TGTGCCAGCGTAGCCGGGAATGTGAGGAACACTGAAGCTTTCTTT.

This clonotype has ten or more counts. The chain combines TRBV5-1 with TRBJ1-1; D may be TRBD1 (6 bases). There are 15 residues in the CDR3. Deletions cut 4 bases from V and 3 bases from J, with 16 bases between. Per the germline V gene, CDR1 is SGHRS and CDR2 is YFSETQ. CDR3 in amino acids: CASSAPGTKHTEAFF. In nucleotides, the CDR3 is TGCGCCAGCAGCGCGCCCGGGACAAAGCACACTGAAGCTTTCTTT.

At least ten counts were recorded for this clonotype. V is TRBV5-1 and J is TRBJ2-3, with D unresolved. The CDR3 loop spans 13 amino acids. V lost 4 bases to trimming and J lost 1 base, with 7 bases between them. The germline V gene has CDR1 SGHRS and CDR2 YFSETQ. CDR3 sequence (DNA): TGCGCCAGCAGCGAGGACGGCACAGATACGCAGTATTTT. This sequence encodes CASSEDGTDTQYF. Drawing the rest from reference TRBV5-1 and TRBJ2-3, the complete variable domain is KAGVTQTPRYLIKTRGQQVTLSCSPISGHRSVSWYQQTPGQGLQFLFEYFSETQRNKGNFPGRFSGRQFSNSRSEMNVSTLELGDSALYLCASSEDGTDTQYFGPGTRLTVL.